This entry lists 22 T cell receptor beta chains sequenced from one sample in a study of identical twins. TCRdb recomputed calls from the 5' RACE reads with MiXCR, one row per CDR3 protein. Of around 530,000 distinct CDR3 sequences listed, 13% to 15% are singletons. The sample was also linked to a second study, of yellow fever vaccine responses in identical twins.

Sequencing used CD4+ T cells sorted from blood. These receptors all stem from a young woman in good health.

This clonotype was detected a few times. The CDR3, as DNA: TGTGCCAGCAGCCAGGACGGTCAAATGTGGGGCTACACCTTC. Translation gives CASSQDGQMWGYTF. V and J are TRBV5-6 and TRBJ1-2; the D is unclear. CDR3 length: 14 residues. The V and J ends lost 4 bases and 8 bases respectively, with 18 bases between them. Germline loops: CDR1 SGHDT, CDR2 YYEEEE.

This clonotype was found many times. V gene TRBV4-1 combines with J gene TRBJ2-3, with 7 bases identical to TRBD2. The germline gives CDR1 MGHRA, CDR2 YSYEKL. This CDR3 is built from 21 residues. Unmatched junction bases numbered 20, after V lost 0 bases and J lost 2 bases. The CDR3 coding sequence is TGCGCCAGCAGCCAAGATCGGGTTAGGGCCCCGGGACTATCCTACACAGATACGCAGTATTTT. Translation: CASSQDRVRAPGLSYTDTQYF.

A few counts support this clonotype. The chain uses TRBV29-1 and TRBJ1-2; 10 nucleotides line up with TRBD1. Unmatched junction bases numbered 6, after V lost 5 bases and J lost 0 bases. Germline CDR1 is SQVTM and CDR2 is ANQGSEA. The CDR3 contains 15 residues. The CDR3 protein is CSVSRQGAANYGYTF. Written as DNA, the CDR3 is TGCAGCGTTTCCAGACAGGGGGCAGCTAACTATGGCTACACCTTC.

Comment on this clonotype: Mismatch with germline at one junction end may stem from a read error. This chain links TRBV24-1 with TRBJ2-3; D may be TRBD1 or TRBD2 (5 bases each). CDR1 and CDR2 from the germline V gene are KGHDR and SFDVKD. CDR3 size: 15 residues. For the CDR3, the DNA is TGTGCCACCAGTGATGCCGGGACCCCCACAGGTACGCAGTATTTT. As protein: CATSDAGTPTGTQYF.

This clonotype was detected a few times. This sequence joins TRBV3-1 and TRBJ2-3; 9 bases fit TRBD1. After removal of 3 bases from V and 1 base from J, the junction contained 2 bases not matched to a gene. The CDR3 totals 15 residues. Germline V CDR1 and CDR2: LGHDT, YNNKEL (reference sequence). This CDR3 reads CASSHGDRGTDTQYF. The CDR3, as DNA: TGTGCCAGCAGCCACGGGGACAGGGGCACAGATACGCAGTATTTT.

This clonotype was detected ten times or more. This chain joins TRBV7-9 and TRBJ2-7, with D maybe TRBD2 (6 bases). V was cut by 5 bases and J by 2 bases, with 13 bases left in between. There are 14 residues in the CDR3. CDR1 and CDR2 from the germline V gene are SEHNR and FQNEAQ (reference sequence). In DNA form, the CDR3 reads TGTGCCAGCAGCCAGGTTGGAGGGACCTACGAGCAGTACTTC. It is translated as CASSQVGGTYEQYF.

This clonotype was seen at least ten times. The chain is built from TRBV5-1 and TRBJ2-1; the match to TRBD2 covers 13 bases. The germline CDR1 and CDR2 sequences are SGHRS and YFSETQ. The CDR3 has 16 residues. The J segment lost 10 bases and the V segment lost 2 bases, leaving 9 bases of the junction unmatched. Here the CDR3 reads CASSFVGLAGEGEQFF. DNA for the CDR3: TGCGCCAGCAGCTTCGTAGGACTAGCGGGAGAAGGGGAGCAGTTCTTC.

This clonotype was observed a handful of times. The chain has TRBV24-1 and TRBJ2-3, with 7 nucleotides matching TRBD2. V lost 4 bases and J lost 3; bases outside the gene matches: 9. There are 16 residues in the CDR3. The V gene's germline CDR1 is KGHDR and CDR2 SFDVKD. In DNA form, the CDR3 reads TGTGCCACCAGTGAACCGTTTGGGGGAGGGACAGATACGCAGTATTTT. Protein: CATSEPFGGGTDTQYF.

This rearrangement joins TRBV5-1 to TRBJ2-2; 12 bases align to TRBD2. Germline CDR1 SGHRS, CDR2 YFSETQ. The V segment lost 5 bases and the J segment 0 bases; nucleotides outside the gene matches: 5. CDR3 size: 17 residues. In DNA form, the CDR3 reads TGCGCCAGCAGGCCGACTAGCGGGGGCACGAACACCGGGGAGCTGTTTTTT. Translation gives CASRPTSGGTNTGELFF.

The V call is TRBV5-1, the J call TRBJ2-2; D is tentatively TRBD1 or TRBD2 (6 bases each). The CDR3 loop spans 16 amino acids. Germline CDR1 reads SGHRS; CDR2 reads YFSETQ. V dropped 0 bases and J dropped 7 bases, with 16 bases sitting between them. The DNA of the CDR3 is TGCGCCAGCAGCTTGGGGGCCGGGGGCCGGAGCGGGGAGCTGTTTTTT. This encodes CASSLGAGGRSGELFF.

There are a few counts of this clonotype. V gene TRBV20-1 combines with J gene TRBJ2-5; D gene uncertain. Germline loops: CDR1 DFQATT, CDR2 SNEGSKA (reference sequence). The CDR3 sequence is 12 residues long. The V gene lost 6 bases and the J gene lost 5 bases, with 13 bases spanning the gap. The CDR3 here is CSASRQYETQYF. The CDR3 region has the DNA TGCAGTGCGAGTAGGCAGTATGAGACCCAGTACTTC.

The chain uses TRBV11-3 and TRBJ1-1, with a possible D match to TRBD1 (6 bases). Trimming took off 5 bases at V and 8 bases at J, with 21 bases between the two ends. The CDR3 sequence is 15 residues long. The germline V gene has CDR1 SGHNT and CDR2 YENEEA. DNA for the CDR3: TGTGCCAGCAGCCTAAACGAGGGGACACTTTCGGAAGCTTTCTTT. Translating it yields CASSLNEGTLSEAFF.

The table lists this clonotype with a few counts. The chain recombines TRBV5-6 with TRBJ2-5; the D is unclear. The V gene's germline CDR1 is SGHDT and CDR2 YYEEEE. Trimming cost V 4 bases and J 0 bases, with 22 bases left between them. This CDR3 has 18 amino acids. The CDR3: CASSRPPGGSLHQETQYF. The DNA for the CDR3 is TGTGCCAGCAGCCGCCCGCCCGGCGGAAGCCTTCACCAAGAGACCCAGTACTTC.

This clonotype was picked up a small number of times. The chain joins TRBV6-2 or TRBV6-3 to TRBJ2-7; D may be TRBD1 or TRBD2 (5 bases each). Between the trimmed V and J ends, which lost 6 bases and 4 bases, there was a span of 16 bases. This CDR3 contains 14 residues. Germline CDR1 reads MNHEY; CDR2 reads SVGEGT. CDR3 in amino acids: CASSPTQGPYEQYF. DNA for the CDR3: TGTGCCAGCAGCCCCACCCAGGGACCTTACGAGCAGTACTTC.

In this sample, this clonotype turned up a few times. V is TRBV4-1 and J is TRBJ1-1; 7 bases map to TRBD1. This CDR3 has 16 amino acids. Trimming took 3 bases from V and 4 from J; bases not matched to a gene: 11. Germline CDR1 reads MGHRA; CDR2 reads YSYEKL. CDR3 sequence reads: CASSQRQGRTGTEAFF. The CDR3 nucleotides read TGCGCCAGCAGCCAGAGACAGGGAAGAACGGGCACTGAAGCTTTCTTT.

This clonotype was seen more than once but under ten times. The J gene is TRBJ2-3, the V gene TRBV6-1; 14 nucleotides agree with TRBD2. Per the germline V gene, CDR1 is MNHNS and CDR2 is SASEGT. Unmatched junction bases numbered 6, after V lost 7 bases and J lost 3 bases. The CDR3 loop spans 16 amino acids. The CDR3 loop is CASTEGLAGVTDTQYF. The CDR3 DNA reads as TGTGCCAGCACTGAGGGACTAGCGGGGGTGACAGATACGCAGTATTTT.

The V gene is TRBV7-9, the J gene TRBJ2-1; the match to TRBD2 covers 12 bases. The germline gives CDR1 SEHNR, CDR2 FQNEAQ (reference sequence). CDR3 length equals 15 residues. J lost 5 bases, V lost 4 bases, and 3 bases had no gene match. The CDR3, as DNA: TGTGCCAGCAGCTCGGGGACTAGCGGGCACAATGAGCAGTTCTTC. Translated: CASSSGTSGHNEQFF.

In its sample, this clonotype was seen a few times. The gene calls are TRBV25-1 and TRBJ2-1, with TRBD2 identical over 15 bases. Germline loops: CDR1 MGHDK, CDR2 SYGVNS. J gave up 4 bases and V 5 bases, and 3 bases lay outside the gene matches. The CDR3 has 16 amino acids. CDR3 sequence reads: CASSRGLAGGYNEQFF. The CDR3 bases are TGTGCCAGCAGTAGGGGACTAGCGGGGGGTTACAATGAGCAGTTCTTC.

This clonotype was found a few times. This chain connects TRBV6-1 to TRBJ2-2; D perhaps matches TRBD1 (5 bases). The CDR3 is made up of 13 amino acids. Germline V gene data show CDR1 as MNHNS and CDR2 as SASEGT. Trimming cost V 4 bases and J 6 bases, with 9 bases left between them. The CDR3 here is CASSALGAGELFF. CDR3 DNA: TGTGCCAGCAGTGCCCTAGGGGCCGGGGAGCTGTTTTTT.

This clonotype turned up a few times. The gene calls are TRBV27 and TRBJ2-7; perhaps TRBD2 as D (5 bases). In germline, CDR1 is MNHEY, CDR2 SMNVEV (reference sequence). CDR3 length: 14 residues. Trimming stripped 3 bases from V and 3 bases from J, with 12 bases between. In nucleotides, the CDR3 is TGTGCCAGCAGTTTCGGAGACGGAGGCTACGAGCAGTACTTC. Amino acids: CASSFGDGGYEQYF.

This clonotype has a handful of counts. V is TRBV20-1 and J is TRBJ2-3, with TRBD2 as a possible D gene (7 bases). This CDR3 comprises 14 residues. Germline V lookup: CDR1 DFQATT, CDR2 SNEGSKA (reference sequence). With 6 bases removed from V and 4 bases from J, the gap between germline ends came to 17 bases. The CDR3 region is CSARVEGGADTQYF. CDR3 DNA: TGCAGTGCAAGGGTAGAGGGGGGGGCAGATACGCAGTATTTT.

This clonotype has a handful of counts. The chain carries TRBV12-3 or TRBV12-4 and TRBJ2-3, with a weak D call TRBD1 (5 bases). This CDR3 is built from 16 residues. Trimming pared 3 bases from V and 2 bases from J, leaving 15 bases between. The CDR3 nucleotides are TGTGCCAGCAGTTTGGGATCTCAGGGCATCACAGATACGCAGTATTTT. It translates to CASSLGSQGITDTQYF.